This record covers a single TCR beta chain. This specimen comes from a study of blood T cell repertoires in COVID-19. Across the whole study: PBMCs, B-cell-depleted T cells, or T cells provided the cDNA or gDNA that made up the material.

Original handling: Amplification from reference gene primers served as the basis for estimated nucleated cell counts. Data came from immunoSEQ multiplex PCR; TCRdb stores just in-frame clones and leaves some out. That table gives V, J and clone size, and the DNA gave D and trimming. The table has roughly 290,000 clones, approximately 85% seen once. The ends lost 3 bases at V and 1 base at J; junction bases unmatched: 3. The CDR3 extends over 15 amino acids. In germline, CDR1 is WNHNN, CDR2 SYGVQD (reference sequence). The chain links TRBV10-1 to TRBJ2-3; 8 positions agree with TRBD1. This TCR was recovered from a young man who had recovered from COVID-19. The sample consisted of PBMCs or T cells enriched from blood (not recorded which). This CDR3 is CASSEGGQGTDTQYF. In DNA form, the CDR3 reads TGCGCCAGCAGTGAAGGGGGACAGGGCACAGATACGCAGTATTTT.